What follows are 24 T cell receptor beta chains derived from one specimen sequenced in a study of shared clonotypes between healthy human individuals. TCRdb's table, derived via immunoSEQ multiplex PCR, lists solely in-frame clones and lacks some. Among approximately 1,500,000 clones listed, around 98% were seen once. Source material: naive CD4+ T cells sorted from blood. The subset was: CD45RA+ positively selected. The receptors originated from a man aged 30 to 39 in good health.

The chain couples TRBV4-1 to TRBJ2-3, with 9 bases that match TRBD2. After removal of 1 base from V and 6 bases from J, the junction contained 5 bases not matched to a gene. This CDR3 has 15 residues. CDR1 is MGHRA, CDR2 YSYEKL, per germline. Here the CDR3 reads CASSQVISGSDTQYF. CDR3 in DNA: TGCGCCAGCAGCCAAGTTATTAGCGGGAGCGATACGCAGTATTTT.

The rearrangement links TRBV13 to TRBJ2-7; D tentatively fits TRBD1 or TRBD2 (5 bases each). V was trimmed by 6 bases and J by 3 bases, leaving 12 bases between them. Germline CDR1 reads PRHDT; CDR2 reads FYEKMQ (reference sequence). The CDR3 has 13 residues. The CDR3 region has the DNA TGTGCCAGCAGACCAGCAGGGAGCTACGAGCAGTACTTC. This sequence encodes CASRPAGSYEQYF.

This rearrangement joins TRBV6-5 to TRBJ2-1; possibly TRBD1 for D (5 bases). V was trimmed by 6 bases and J by 0 bases, leaving 12 bases between them. The CDR3 length is 15 residues. In germline, CDR1 is MNHEY, CDR2 SVGAGI. The CDR3, as DNA: TGTGCCAGCAGGCTGGACATTAGCTCCTACAATGAGCAGTTCTTC. This gives the protein CASRLDISSYNEQFF.

This clone was counted once. The CDR3 bases are TGCGCCAGCAGTGAAGGGACAGGATCAAATCAGCCCCAGCATTTT. Translation gives CASSEGTGSNQPQHF. The rearrangement joins TRBV10-2 to TRBJ1-5, with 8 bases that match TRBD1. V lost 3 bases to trimming and J lost 4 bases; unmatched junction nucleotides: 5. CDR1 is WSHSY and CDR2 is SAAADI in the germline V gene. CDR3 length equals 15 residues.

The chain links TRBV30 to TRBJ2-1, with 10 bases matching TRBD2. This CDR3 region has 14 residues. The junction had 6 bases not matched to a gene; V was cut back by 3 bases and J by 7 bases. CDR1 and CDR2 from the germline V gene are GTSNPN and SVGIG (reference sequence). This CDR3 is CAWSPAGGRNEQFF. DNA for the CDR3: TGTGCCTGGAGCCCAGCGGGAGGGAGGAATGAGCAGTTCTTC.

The J gene is TRBJ2-1, the V gene TRBV5-1, with 9 bases fitting TRBD2. After removal of 1 base from V and 7 bases from J, the junction contained 18 bases not matched to a gene. CDR3 length: 19 residues. Germline lookup yields CDR1 SGHRS and CDR2 YFSETQ. This CDR3 reads CASSLLPSGIVSGRNEQFF. The CDR3 DNA follows: TGCGCCAGCAGCTTGCTCCCTAGCGGGATTGTTTCGGGTCGAAATGAGCAGTTCTTC.

The gene calls are TRBV6-5 and TRBJ2-7; D unresolved. There are 15 residues in the CDR3. Germline loops: CDR1 MNHEY, CDR2 SVGAGI. V dropped 0 bases and J dropped 9 bases, with 18 bases sitting between them. CDR3 sequence: CASSYSFPGQDGQYF. The CDR3 bases are TGTGCCAGCAGTTACTCTTTTCCCGGTCAGGATGGGCAGTACTTC.

The chain links TRBV2 to TRBJ1-5; TRBD1 matches at 7 bases. This CDR3 has 16 residues. Germline CDR1 reads SNHLY; CDR2 reads FYNNEI. The V gene end was trimmed by 5 bases and the J gene end by 2 bases; junction bases not matched to a gene: 9. Written as DNA, the CDR3 is TGTGCCAGCAGTAAAGGCCGGGACAGCCGCAATCAGCCCCAGCATTTT. This codes for CASSKGRDSRNQPQHF.

This sequence joins TRBV15 and TRBJ2-1; TRBD2 agrees at 10 bases. Germline V gene data show CDR1 as LNHNV and CDR2 as YYDKDF (reference sequence). This CDR3 spans 20 amino acids. Losses at the gene ends were 1 base for V and 0 bases for J; bases not matched to a gene: 12. The CDR3, as DNA: TGTGCCACCAGCAGAGCCCGGTGGACTAGCGGCTCTAGCTCCTACAATGAGCAGTTCTTC. It encodes CATSRARWTSGSSSYNEQFF.

This clone has just one count. The chain recombines TRBV19 with TRBJ1-5, with 9 nucleotides matching TRBD1. This CDR3 has 15 residues. V lost 5 bases and J lost 6; bases outside the gene matches: 8. CDR1 and CDR2 (germline): LNHDA, SQIVND (reference sequence). CDR3 loop: CASSVRTGELQPQHF. CDR3 nucleotide sequence: TGTGCCAGTAGTGTACGGACAGGGGAACTTCAGCCCCAGCATTTT.

The chain is built from TRBV7-3 and TRBJ2-3; D is uncertain. The CDR3 is 15 residues long. Germline CDR1 and CDR2: SGHTA and FQGTGA. Between the trimmed V and J ends, which lost 2 bases and 6 bases, there was a span of 15 bases. This CDR3 is CASSLSTTAPDTQYF. In DNA, the CDR3 is TGTGCCAGCAGCTTATCAACCACAGCTCCGGATACGCAGTATTTT.

The V call is TRBV6-5, the J call TRBJ1-2; 7 bases are a match to TRBD1. V shed 5 bases and J 7 bases; nucleotides not matched to a gene: 7. The CDR3 sequence is 13 residues long. Germline CDR1 reads MNHEY; CDR2 reads SVGAGI. The CDR3 sequence is CASSRQGSIGYTF. Written as DNA, the CDR3 is TGTGCCAGCAGTCGACAGGGATCCATTGGCTACACCTTC.

The V gene is TRBV27, the J gene TRBJ2-3; tentatively, D is TRBD1 or TRBD2 (5 bases each). Germline V gives CDR1 MNHEY, CDR2 SMNVEV (reference sequence). V shed 2 bases and J shed 4 bases, with 19 bases lying between them. The CDR3 is 17 amino acids. The chain's CDR3 is CASSLESGLRWADTQYF. CDR3 nucleotide sequence: TGTGCCAGCAGTTTAGAGTCGGGGCTTCGTTGGGCAGATACGCAGTATTTT.

This sequence joins TRBV5-1 and TRBJ2-1, with 8 nucleotides matching TRBD2. The CDR3 has 15 residues. With V trimmed by 3 bases and J by 5 bases, 7 bases remained unmatched. The germline V gene has CDR1 SGHRS and CDR2 YFSETQ. The CDR3 region is CASSSSGTSHNEQFF. The CDR3 DNA is TGCGCCAGCAGCTCCTCCGGGACTAGTCACAATGAGCAGTTCTTC.

This clone appeared once. J is TRBJ1-1 and V is TRBV2; 10 nucleotides agree with TRBD1. The V gene end was trimmed by 6 bases and the J gene end by 6 bases; junction bases not matched to a gene: 10. This CDR3 contains 15 residues. In germline, CDR1 is SNHLY, CDR2 FYNNEI. The CDR3 loop is CASRPGQGLKSEAFF. In DNA form, the CDR3 reads TGTGCCAGCAGGCCGGGACAGGGGCTAAAGTCTGAAGCTTTCTTT.

The J gene is TRBJ2-7, the V gene TRBV19; TRBD1 agrees at 9 bases. CDR1 and CDR2 (germline): LNHDA, SQIVND (reference sequence). The CDR3 has 15 residues. The junction had 8 bases not matched to a gene; V was cut back by 6 bases and J by 2 bases. The CDR3 region has the DNA TGTGCCAGTAGCACCGGGACAGGGCCAACCTACGAGCAGTACTTC. Protein sequence: CASSTGTGPTYEQYF. The whole variable domain, remainder taken from reference TRBV19 and TRBJ2-7, is DGGITQSPKYLFRKEGQNVTLSCEQNLNHDAMYWYRQDPGQGLRLIYYSQIVNDFQKGDIAEGYSVSREKKESFPLTVTSAQKNPTAFYLCASSTGTGPTYEQYFGPGTRLTVT.

V usage is TRBV2 and J usage is TRBJ2-7; D tentatively fits TRBD1 or TRBD2 (6 bases each). Germline values: CDR1 SNHLY, CDR2 FYNNEI. The CDR3 has 15 amino acids. Trimming took 6 bases from V and 6 from J, leaving 21 bases between them. In nucleotides, the CDR3 is TGTGCCAGCAGGGGGGGCGGGACCCCCTCATTCGAGCAGTACTTC. Protein product: CASRGGGTPSFEQYF. Full variable domain (remainder filled in from reference TRBV2 and TRBJ2-7): EPEVTQTPSHQVTQMGQEVILRCVPISNHLYFYWYRQILGQKVEFLVSFYNNEISEKSEIFDDQFSVERPDGSNFTLKIRSTKLEDSAMYFCASRGGGTPSFEQYFGPGTRLTVT.

This chain connects TRBV7-8 to TRBJ1-2; tentatively, D is TRBD1 (6 bases). In germline, CDR1 is SGHVS, CDR2 FQNEAQ. This CDR3 has 17 residues. V dropped 3 bases and J dropped 0 bases, with 17 bases sitting between them. CDR3 DNA: TGTGCCAGCAGCTTGGACAGCGACACACGGGCTAACTATGGCTACACCTTC. Protein sequence: CASSLDSDTRANYGYTF.

The chain uses TRBV28 and TRBJ1-5, with 7 bases matching TRBD1. V was clipped by 5 bases and J by 2 bases; unmatched bases: 3. The CDR3 has 14 amino acids. The V gene's germline CDR1 is MDHEN and CDR2 SYDVKM. CDR3 region: CASSTDRGNQPQHF. CDR3 DNA sequence: TGTGCCAGCAGTACCGACAGGGGCAATCAGCCCCAGCATTTT.

The chain couples TRBV10-3 to TRBJ2-3, with 15 bases identical to TRBD2. Germline V CDR1 and CDR2: ENHRY, SYGVKD. The CDR3 has 18 residues. Trimming at V came to 4 bases and at J to 3 bases, leaving 8 bases not matched to a gene. The CDR3 loop is CAISGTSGRAVATDTQYF. CDR3 DNA: TGTGCCATCAGTGGGACTAGCGGGAGGGCCGTAGCGACAGATACGCAGTATTTT.

The sample holds one count of this clone. The gene calls are TRBV6-6 and TRBJ1-1, with D unclear. Germline V gene data show CDR1 as MNHNY and CDR2 as SVGAGI (reference sequence). Trimming left V 5 bases short and J 11 bases short, with 18 bases between. CDR3 length equals 13 residues. The CDR3 region is CASSPDPLKWAFF. The CDR3 DNA reads TGTGCCAGCAGTCCGGACCCCCTTAAATGGGCTTTCTTT.

The genes are TRBV9 and TRBJ2-5; D call uncertain. Trimming cost V 6 bases and J 2 bases, with 17 bases left between them. Per germline, CDR1 SGDLS and CDR2 YYNGEE. This CDR3 has 15 residues. The CDR3 sequence is CASNGWAGQQETQYF. CDR3 nucleotide sequence: TGTGCCAGCAATGGTTGGGCAGGCCAGCAAGAGACCCAGTACTTC.

V usage is TRBV19 and J usage is TRBJ2-7; D is undetermined. The V and J ends lost 7 bases and 4 bases respectively, with 17 bases between them. The CDR3 is made up of 14 amino acids. Germline-derived CDR1 and CDR2 are LNHDA and SQIVND (reference sequence). The CDR3, as DNA: TGTGCCAGTATTTTGACCCACGAGGAGTACGAGCAGTACTTC. Protein: CASILTHEEYEQYF.

This chain uses TRBV2 with TRBJ1-3; unclear D gene. Per the germline V gene, CDR1 is SNHLY and CDR2 is FYNNEI. V shed 7 bases and J shed 7 bases, with 5 bases lying between them. The CDR3 is 10 amino acids. CDR3 residues: CASKLNTIYF. As DNA, the CDR3 is TGTGCCAGCAAGCTCAACACCATATATTTT.